The clone carrying this T cell receptor (beta chain) was detected ten times or more. This sample stems from a study of T cells after yellow fever vaccination. TCRdb re-called the 5' RACE reads through MiXCR, storing one row per CDR3 protein. The sample has about 140,000 distinct CDR3 sequences; 7.7% are singletons. This CDR3 has 16 residues. V lost 2 bases, J lost 10 bases, and 13 bases stayed unmatched. CDR1 and CDR2 from the germline V gene are MDHEN and SYDVKM. The chain joins TRBV28 to TRBJ2-1, with TRBD2 matching over 8 bases. The clonotype comes from a man aged 30 to 45 who received the YFV17D yellow fever vaccine. This material consisted of CD4+ T cells sorted from PBMCs, taken 5 days after the yellow fever booster vaccination. The CDR3 nucleotides are TGTGCCAGCAGTTTACCACCGGGACTAGTTTGGGGAGAGCAGTTCTTC. It specifies CASSLPPGLVWGEQFF.